This paragraph covers one T cell receptor (beta chain) sequence. This sample is part of a study of blood T cell repertoires in COVID-19. The assay was immunoSEQ multiplex PCR, and TCRdb's table has in-frame clones only and misses some. The sample has 150,000 to 200,000 clones; 70% to 80% are singletons. With V trimmed by 7 bases and J by 8 bases, 10 bases remained unmatched. The CDR3 is made up of 13 amino acids. The germline CDR1 and CDR2 sequences are SGHRS and YFSETQ. Sequenced sample: PBMCs or T cells enriched from blood (not recorded which). The clonotype comes from a woman aged 50 to 65 who had recovered from COVID-19. The genes are TRBV5-1 and TRBJ1-2, with 8 bases lining up with TRBD1. CDR3 nucleotides: TGCGCCAGCCGCCGGGACAGGCTGCAAGGCTACACCTTC. The encoded protein is CASRRDRLQGYTF.